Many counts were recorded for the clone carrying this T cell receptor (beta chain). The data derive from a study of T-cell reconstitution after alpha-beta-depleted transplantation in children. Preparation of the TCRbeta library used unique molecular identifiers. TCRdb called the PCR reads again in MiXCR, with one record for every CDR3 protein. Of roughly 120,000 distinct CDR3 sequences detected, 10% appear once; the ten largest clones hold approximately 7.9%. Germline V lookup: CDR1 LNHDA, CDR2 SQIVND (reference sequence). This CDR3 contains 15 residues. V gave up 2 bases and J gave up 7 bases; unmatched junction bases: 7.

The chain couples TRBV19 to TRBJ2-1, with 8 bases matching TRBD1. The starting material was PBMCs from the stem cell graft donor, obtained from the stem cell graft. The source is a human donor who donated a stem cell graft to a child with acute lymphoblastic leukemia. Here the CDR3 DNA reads TGTGCCAGTAGTATAAACGGCAGGGGGCGAAATGAGCAGTTCTTC. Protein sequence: CASSINGRGRNEQFF. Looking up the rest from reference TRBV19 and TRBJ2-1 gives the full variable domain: DGGITQSPKYLFRKEGQNVTLSCEQNLNHDAMYWYRQDPGQGLRLIYYSQIVNDFQKGDIAEGYSVSREKKESFPLTVTSAQKNPTAFYLCASSINGRGRNEQFFGPGTRLTVL.